A single sample is the source of the 14 T cell receptor beta chains below, sequenced in a study of CD4+ T cells in melanoma. Only in-frame clones appear in the TCRdb table, and some are missing; sequencing was by immunoSEQ multiplex PCR. The profile shows over 45,000 clones, roughly 69% of them singletons. Input material: tumor tissue. The receptors here all came from a human donor with melanoma.

This clone was recorded at least ten times. V and J are TRBV4-1 and TRBJ2-3; the match to TRBD1 covers 8 bases. Germline V gene data show CDR1 as MGHRA and CDR2 as YSYEKL. There are 16 residues in the CDR3. The ends lost 4 bases at V and 4 bases at J; junction bases unmatched: 10. The CDR3 reads CASSRPPGGTADTQYF. Here the CDR3 DNA reads TGCGCCAGCAGCCGTCCCCCAGGGGGCACAGCAGATACGCAGTATTTT.

The chain is built from TRBV15 and TRBJ1-1, with 7 bases fitting TRBD1. This CDR3 contains 12 residues. Germline values: CDR1 LNHNV, CDR2 YYDKDF (reference sequence). Trimming took 10 bases from V and 5 from J; bases not matched to a gene: 7. CDR3 loop: CAITAGGTEAFF. CDR3 bases: TGTGCCATTACGGCAGGGGGGACTGAAGCTTTCTTT.

The J gene is TRBJ2-6, the V gene TRBV9; D remains ambiguous. CDR1 and CDR2 (germline): SGDLS, YYNGEE. The V end lost 3 bases, the J end lost 4 bases, and 14 bases lay between the germline ends. The CDR3 loop spans 16 amino acids. The CDR3 spells CASSGMITMGANVLTF. The CDR3 coding sequence is TGTGCCAGCAGCGGTATGATAACGATGGGGGCCAACGTCCTGACTTTC.

This chain links TRBV7-9 with TRBJ1-3, with a weak D call TRBD1 (5 bases). CDR1 SEHNR and CDR2 FQNEAQ come from the germline V gene (reference sequence). The V end lost 6 bases, the J end lost 0 bases, and 24 bases lay between the germline ends. This CDR3 comprises 19 residues. The CDR3 nucleotides read TGTGCCAGCAGTTTAATCGACAGCCCAGTGAGATACTCTGGAAACACCATATATTTT. This codes for CASSLIDSPVRYSGNTIYF.

This clone was picked up one time. The genes are TRBV5-1 and TRBJ1-5; TRBD1 is a possible D gene (6 bases). The CDR3 has 15 residues. The V gene lost 2 bases and the J gene lost 3 bases, with 12 bases spanning the gap. CDR1 and CDR2 (germline): SGHRS, YFSETQ. The CDR3 reads CASSLRGGHNQPQHF. DNA for the CDR3: TGCGCCAGCAGCTTAAGGGGGGGACACAATCAGCCCCAGCATTTT.

The genes are TRBV7-9 and TRBJ2-5; maybe TRBD2 (5 bases). Germline V gene lookup returns CDR1 SEHNR and CDR2 FQNEAQ (reference sequence). V lost 3 bases, J lost 7 bases, and 9 bases lay in between. The CDR3 contains 12 residues. This CDR3 reads CASSLSSGTQYF. The CDR3 bases are TGTGCCAGCAGCTTGAGCAGCGGGACCCAGTACTTC.

The CDR3 here is CASSPPQGGYEQYF. CDR3 coding DNA: TGTGCCAGCTCACCACCGCAGGGAGGCTACGAGCAGTACTTC. The chain employs TRBV18 and TRBJ2-7; tentatively, D is TRBD2 (6 bases). The CDR3 is 14 residues long. With 0 bases removed from V and 3 bases from J, the gap between germline ends came to 9 bases. CDR1 and CDR2 (germline): KGHSH, LQKENI.

The chain links TRBV28 to TRBJ1-2; 12 bases align to TRBD1. CDR1 and CDR2 (germline): MDHEN, SYDVKM. This CDR3 comprises 15 residues. Trimming removed 4 bases from V and 9 bases from J; junction bases left unmatched: 9. CDR3 DNA sequence: TGTGCCAGCAGTTCGCCCGCCGGGACAGGGGGCAGCTACACCTTC. Protein product: CASSSPAGTGGSYTF.

The chain is built from TRBV4-1 and TRBJ2-7, with D unclear. The CDR3 is made up of 15 amino acids. V dropped 0 bases and J dropped 2 bases, with 11 bases sitting between them. Germline loops: CDR1 MGHRA, CDR2 YSYEKL. The CDR3 DNA reads as TGCGCCAGCAGCCAAGACGAGGCGGCTGCCTACGAGCAGTACTTC. This translates into CASSQDEAAAYEQYF.

This clone was found many times. The chain joins TRBV27 to TRBJ2-1; 10 bases are shared with TRBD2. CDR1 MNHEY and CDR2 SMNVEV come from the germline V gene (reference sequence). The CDR3 loop spans 18 amino acids. V was clipped by 3 bases and J by 1 base; unmatched bases: 9. This CDR3 is CASSLASGGGRSYNEQFF. DNA for the CDR3: TGTGCCAGCAGTTTGGCTAGCGGGGGAGGGCGGTCCTACAATGAGCAGTTCTTC.

The genes are TRBV14 and TRBJ2-7, with no clear D. The CDR3 is 11 residues long. Germline CDR1 and CDR2: SGHDN and FVKESK. Trimming took 4 bases from V and 4 from J, leaving 5 bases between them. Here the CDR3 reads CASSLSYEQYF. In nucleotides, the CDR3 is TGTGCCAGCAGCCTAAGTTACGAGCAGTACTTC.

By share, this clone ranks as medium-sized. This rearrangement joins TRBV4-2 to TRBJ2-7, with a tentative D call TRBD2 (6 bases). The CDR3 loop spans 15 amino acids. Germline V gives CDR1 LGHNA, CDR2 YNFKEQ. Between the trimmed V and J ends, which lost 0 bases and 6 bases, there was a span of 15 bases. This chain's CDR3 is CASSQEGGKGSEQYF. In DNA form, the CDR3 reads TGTGCCAGCAGCCAAGAGGGGGGAAAAGGCTCCGAGCAGTACTTC.

This clone came up a few times. The chain has TRBV4-1 and TRBJ2-2; 15 bases map to TRBD2. This CDR3 is built from 22 residues. V lost 0 bases to trimming and J lost 5 bases; unmatched junction nucleotides: 16. CDR1 is MGHRA and CDR2 is YSYEKL in the germline V gene. CDR3 sequence (DNA): TGCGCCAGCAGCCAAGATCCCCAACGGACTAGCGGGGGGGGCCCGGGAACCGGGGAGCTGTTTTTT. Protein sequence: CASSQDPQRTSGGGPGTGELFF.

V is TRBV18 and J is TRBJ2-1, with D perhaps given as TRBD1 or TRBD2 (6 bases each). Germline CDR1 reads KGHSH; CDR2 reads LQKENI. The CDR3 contains 15 residues. Between the trimmed V and J ends, which lost 3 bases and 6 bases, there was a span of 15 bases. CDR3 nucleotide sequence: TGTGCCAGCTCACCTGGGGGGCCGCAGTCCAATGAGCAGTTCTTC. It is translated as CASSPGGPQSNEQFF.